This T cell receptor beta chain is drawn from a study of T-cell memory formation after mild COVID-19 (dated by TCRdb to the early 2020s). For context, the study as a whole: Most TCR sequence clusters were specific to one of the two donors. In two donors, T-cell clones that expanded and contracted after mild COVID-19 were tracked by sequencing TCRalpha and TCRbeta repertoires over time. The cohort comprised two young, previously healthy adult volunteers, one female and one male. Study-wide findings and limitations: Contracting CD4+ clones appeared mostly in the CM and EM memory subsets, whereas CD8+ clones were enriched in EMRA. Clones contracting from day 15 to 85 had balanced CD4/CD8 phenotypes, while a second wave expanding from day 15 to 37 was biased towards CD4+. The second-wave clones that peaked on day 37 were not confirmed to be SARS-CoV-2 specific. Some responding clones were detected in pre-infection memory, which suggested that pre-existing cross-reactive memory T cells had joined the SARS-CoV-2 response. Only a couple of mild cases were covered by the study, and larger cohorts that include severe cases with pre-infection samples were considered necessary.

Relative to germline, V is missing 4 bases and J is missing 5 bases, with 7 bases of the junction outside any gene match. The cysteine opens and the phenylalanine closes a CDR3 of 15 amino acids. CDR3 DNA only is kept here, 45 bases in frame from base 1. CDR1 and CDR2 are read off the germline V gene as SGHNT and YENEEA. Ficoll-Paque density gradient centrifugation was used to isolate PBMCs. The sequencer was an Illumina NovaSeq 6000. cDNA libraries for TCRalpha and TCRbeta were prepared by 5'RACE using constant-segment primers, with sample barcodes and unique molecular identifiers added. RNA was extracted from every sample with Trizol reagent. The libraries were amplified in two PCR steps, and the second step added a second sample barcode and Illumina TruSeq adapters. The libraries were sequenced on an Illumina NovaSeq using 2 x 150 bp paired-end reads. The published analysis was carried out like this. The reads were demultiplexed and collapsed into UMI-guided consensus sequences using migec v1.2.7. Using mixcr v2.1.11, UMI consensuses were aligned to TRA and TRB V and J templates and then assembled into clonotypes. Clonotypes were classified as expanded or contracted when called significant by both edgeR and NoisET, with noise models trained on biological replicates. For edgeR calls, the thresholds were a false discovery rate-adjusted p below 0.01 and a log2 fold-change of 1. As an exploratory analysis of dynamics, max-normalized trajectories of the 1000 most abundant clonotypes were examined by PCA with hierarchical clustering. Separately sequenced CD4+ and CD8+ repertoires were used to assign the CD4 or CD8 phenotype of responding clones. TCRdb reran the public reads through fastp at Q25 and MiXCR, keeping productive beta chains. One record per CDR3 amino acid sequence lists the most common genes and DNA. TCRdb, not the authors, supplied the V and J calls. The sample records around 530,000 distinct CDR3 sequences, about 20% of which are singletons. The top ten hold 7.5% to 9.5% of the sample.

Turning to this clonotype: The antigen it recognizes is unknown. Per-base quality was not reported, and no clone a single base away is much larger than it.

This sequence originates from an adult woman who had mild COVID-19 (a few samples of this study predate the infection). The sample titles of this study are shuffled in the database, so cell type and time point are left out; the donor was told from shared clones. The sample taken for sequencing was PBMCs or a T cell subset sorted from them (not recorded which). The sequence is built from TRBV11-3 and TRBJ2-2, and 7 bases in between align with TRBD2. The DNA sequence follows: TGTGCCAGCAGCTCTAGCGGTATTAGTACCGGGGAGCTGTTTTTT. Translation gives CASSSSGISTGELFF.